This T cell receptor beta chain was found in a study of blood T cell repertoires in COVID-19. The CDR3 is 16 residues long. Germline loops: CDR1 MNHEY, CDR2 SVGEGT. V lost 0 bases and J lost 10, with 19 bases in between. Generated by immunoSEQ multiplex PCR, the TCRdb table keeps only in-frame clones and is missing some. The table includes 100,000 to 150,000 clones, roughly four fifths detected once. This rearrangement joins TRBV6-2 or TRBV6-3 to TRBJ2-1; D perhaps matches TRBD1 (5 bases). The sequencing sample was made of peripheral blood. The receptor's source is a man older than 75 with COVID-19, enrolled during active disease. The CDR3 sequence: CASSYSQQDLRWEQFF. The CDR3, as DNA: TGTGCCAGCAGTTACTCACAACAGGATTTGAGGTGGGAGCAGTTCTTC.